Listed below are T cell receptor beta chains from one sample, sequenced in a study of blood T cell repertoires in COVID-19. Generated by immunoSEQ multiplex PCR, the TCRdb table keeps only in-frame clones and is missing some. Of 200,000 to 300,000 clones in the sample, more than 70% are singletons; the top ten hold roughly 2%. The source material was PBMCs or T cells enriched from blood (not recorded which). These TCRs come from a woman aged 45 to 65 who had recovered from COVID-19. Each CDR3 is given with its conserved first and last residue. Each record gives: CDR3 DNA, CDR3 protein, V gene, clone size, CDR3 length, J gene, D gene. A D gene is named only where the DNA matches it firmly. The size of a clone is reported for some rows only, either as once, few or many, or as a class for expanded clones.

CDR3 DNA: TGCAGCGTTCAGGGCGGAGCGGAAAAACTGTTTTTT
CDR3 protein: CSVQGGAEKLFF
V gene: TRBV29-1
clone size: .
CDR3 length: 12
J gene: TRBJ1-4
D gene: .

CDR3 DNA: TGTGCCAGCAGTTACTCTACAACGAACACTGAAGCTTTCTTT
CDR3 protein: CASSYSTTNTEAFF
V gene: TRBV6-2/TRBV6-3
clone size: few
CDR3 length: 14
J gene: TRBJ1-1
D gene: .

CDR3 DNA: TGTGCCAGCAGTTGGGACAGGGACTCCTACGAGCAGTACTTC
CDR3 protein: CASSWDRDSYEQYF
V gene: TRBV3-1/TRBV3-2
clone size: once
CDR3 length: 14
J gene: TRBJ2-7
D gene: TRBD1

CDR3 DNA: TGTGCCAGCAGTACGGACAGGGGGTGGGGCTACACCTTC
CDR3 protein: CASSTDRGWGYTF
V gene: TRBV28
clone size: .
CDR3 length: 13
J gene: TRBJ1-2
D gene: TRBD1

CDR3 DNA: TGCGCCAGCAGCCAAGTGCGGAGCAGCTCCTACAATGAGCAGTTCTTC
CDR3 protein: CASSQVRSSSYNEQFF
V gene: TRBV4-3
clone size: .
CDR3 length: 16
J gene: TRBJ2-1
D gene: .

CDR3 DNA: TGTGCCAGCAGTAGAGGAGGACGGCTCGGCGAGCAGTACTTC
CDR3 protein: CASSRGGRLGEQYF
V gene: TRBV6-5
clone size: few
CDR3 length: 14
J gene: TRBJ2-7
D gene: .

CDR3 DNA: TGTGCCAGCAGTGATGATGGGACTAGCGCGATACTCGGGGAGCAGTTCTTC
CDR3 protein: CASSDDGTSAILGEQFF
V gene: TRBV2
clone size: .
CDR3 length: 17
J gene: TRBJ2-1
D gene: TRBD2

CDR3 DNA: TGTGCCAGCAGCCAGACAGTCTATGGCTACACCTTC
CDR3 protein: CASSQTVYGYTF
V gene: TRBV11-2
clone size: once
CDR3 length: 12
J gene: TRBJ1-2
D gene: .

CDR3 DNA: TGTGCCAGCAGCGTAGAAAACTACTCCTACGAGCAGTACTTC
CDR3 protein: CASSVENYSYEQYF
V gene: TRBV9
clone size: .
CDR3 length: 14
J gene: TRBJ2-7
D gene: .

CDR3 DNA: TGTGCCACGGACTCCAAAGGCTACAATGAGCAGTTCTTC
CDR3 protein: CATDSKGYNEQFF
V gene: TRBV7-9
clone size: .
CDR3 length: 13
J gene: TRBJ2-1
D gene: .

CDR3 DNA: TGTGCCAGCAGTTTATTTGAACAGGGCGAGCAGTACTTC
CDR3 protein: CASSLFEQGEQYF
V gene: TRBV28
clone size: .
CDR3 length: 13
J gene: TRBJ2-7
D gene: .

CDR3 DNA: TGTGCCAGCAGCTTCCAGACAGGTTTAAGAAACACCATATATTTT
CDR3 protein: CASSFQTGLRNTIYF
V gene: TRBV5-5
clone size: .
CDR3 length: 15
J gene: TRBJ1-3
D gene: .

CDR3 DNA: TGCGCCAGCAGCATAACAGGGGAGTCGAGCGAGCAGTACTTC
CDR3 protein: CASSITGESSEQYF
V gene: TRBV5-1
clone size: .
CDR3 length: 14
J gene: TRBJ2-7
D gene: TRBD1

CDR3 DNA: TGTGCCAGCAGTTACTGGGGACTAGCGGGTGAGCAGTACTTC
CDR3 protein: CASSYWGLAGEQYF
V gene: TRBV6-5
clone size: .
CDR3 length: 14
J gene: TRBJ2-7
D gene: TRBD2

CDR3 DNA: TGTGCCAGCAGCTGGGGAGCGGGGGGTTCGTACGAGCAGTACTTC
CDR3 protein: CASSWGAGGSYEQYF
V gene: TRBV3-1/TRBV3-2
clone size: .
CDR3 length: 15
J gene: TRBJ2-7
D gene: TRBD2

CDR3 DNA: TGTGCCAGCACCATTTTCGGGACAGGGGTTTCTGAAGCTTTCTTT
CDR3 protein: CASTIFGTGVSEAFF
V gene: TRBV3-1/TRBV3-2
clone size: .
CDR3 length: 15
J gene: TRBJ1-1
D gene: TRBD1

CDR3 DNA: TGTGCTAGCAGCTTAGTGGCCAGCGGGGGGGCTGAGACCCAGTACTTC
CDR3 protein: CASSLVASGGAETQYF
V gene: TRBV7-7
clone size: .
CDR3 length: 16
J gene: TRBJ2-5
D gene: TRBD2

CDR3 DNA: TGTGCCACCAGTGACTCCCGACAGATATTTTCCTCCTACGAGCAGTACTTC
CDR3 protein: CATSDSRQIFSSYEQYF
V gene: TRBV24-1
clone size: .
CDR3 length: 17
J gene: TRBJ2-7
D gene: .

CDR3 DNA: TGCGCCAGCAGCTTGTGTTGTAGCCTCCCCTCTGGAAACACCATATATTTT
CDR3 protein: CASSLCCSLPSGNTIYF
V gene: TRBV5-1
clone size: .
CDR3 length: 17
J gene: TRBJ1-3
D gene: .

CDR3 DNA: TGTGCCAGCTCACAGGACAGTAACACTGAAGCTTTCTTT
CDR3 protein: CASSQDSNTEAFF
V gene: TRBV18
clone size: few
CDR3 length: 13
J gene: TRBJ1-1
D gene: .

CDR3 DNA: TGCGCCAGCAGTCAGATACAGGGAATCGAAAAACTGTTTTTT
CDR3 protein: CASSQIQGIEKLFF
V gene: TRBV4-1
clone size: .
CDR3 length: 14
J gene: TRBJ1-4
D gene: .

CDR3 DNA: TGTGCCAGCAGCTTAGGGGCGGCGGGAGTTGATACGCAGTATTTT
CDR3 protein: CASSLGAAGVDTQYF
V gene: TRBV7-3
clone size: .
CDR3 length: 15
J gene: TRBJ2-3
D gene: TRBD2

CDR3 DNA: TGTGCCAGCAGTTTGGTCTTTCTGCGAAACTCTGGGGCCAACGTCCTGACTTTC
CDR3 protein: CASSLVFLRNSGANVLTF
V gene: TRBV28
clone size: .
CDR3 length: 18
J gene: TRBJ2-6
D gene: .

CDR3 DNA: TGTGCCAGCAGCTTCGACAGGGGTGAGTTCTTC
CDR3 protein: CASSFDRGEFF
V gene: TRBV5-6
clone size: .
CDR3 length: 11
J gene: TRBJ2-1
D gene: TRBD1

CDR3 DNA: TGTGCCAGCTCATCTATCAATGGACTAGGTCTCTCCAATGAGCAGTTCTTC
CDR3 protein: CASSSINGLGLSNEQFF
V gene: TRBV18
clone size: .
CDR3 length: 17
J gene: TRBJ2-1
D gene: TRBD2

CDR3 DNA: TGTGCCTGGAGTGCTCTAATAGCGGGTTCCCAAGAGACCCAGTACTTC
CDR3 protein: CAWSALIAGSQETQYF
V gene: TRBV30
clone size: .
CDR3 length: 16
J gene: TRBJ2-5
D gene: TRBD2

CDR3 DNA: TGTGCCAGCAGCTCCGGTCGGGGAGCGGGAATAATCCATGAGCAGTTCTTC
CDR3 protein: CASSSGRGAGIIHEQFF
V gene: TRBV11-3
clone size: .
CDR3 length: 17
J gene: TRBJ2-1
D gene: TRBD2

CDR3 DNA: TGTGCCAGCAGCTTACTCGGGACAGGGAACTATGGCTACACCTTC
CDR3 protein: CASSLLGTGNYGYTF
V gene: TRBV11-2
clone size: .
CDR3 length: 15
J gene: TRBJ1-2
D gene: TRBD1

CDR3 DNA: TGTGCCAGCAGCCAAGGACTAGCGGGAGGGGTAGACATTCAGTACTTC
CDR3 protein: CASSQGLAGGVDIQYF
V gene: TRBV7-3
clone size: .
CDR3 length: 16
J gene: TRBJ2-4
D gene: TRBD2

CDR3 DNA: TGTGCCAGCAGCCAGCGGGACAGTAATTCACCCCTCCACTTT
CDR3 protein: CASSQRDSNSPLHF
V gene: TRBV3-1/TRBV3-2
clone size: few
CDR3 length: 14
J gene: TRBJ1-6
D gene: TRBD1

CDR3 DNA: TGTGCCTGGACCGGACTAGCTGGGGAGCAGTACTTC
CDR3 protein: CAWTGLAGEQYF
V gene: TRBV30
clone size: .
CDR3 length: 12
J gene: TRBJ2-7
D gene: TRBD2

CDR3 DNA: TGTGCCAGCAGTGGCAAACCCGGACACATGAATCAGCCCCAGCATTTT
CDR3 protein: CASSGKPGHMNQPQHF
V gene: TRBV2
clone size: .
CDR3 length: 16
J gene: TRBJ1-5
D gene: .

CDR3 DNA: TGCACCAAACCCTCAGAGAACTGGCGACACATCTTT
CDR3 protein: CTKPSENWRHIF
V gene: TRBV1
clone size: .
CDR3 length: 12
J gene: TRBJ1-1
D gene: .

CDR3 DNA: TGTGCCAGCAGCCAAGCGTCTGGAAGGGGGTGGACTGAAGCTTTCTTT
CDR3 protein: CASSQASGRGWTEAFF
V gene: TRBV4-2
clone size: .
CDR3 length: 16
J gene: TRBJ1-1
D gene: .

CDR3 DNA: TGTGCCAGCTCACCACCCGGGTCCGCCACAGGGGGCGAAGCTAACTATGGCTACACCTTC
CDR3 protein: CASSPPGSATGGEANYGYTF
V gene: TRBV18
clone size: .
CDR3 length: 20
J gene: TRBJ1-2
D gene: TRBD1

CDR3 DNA: TGTGCCAGCAGCCCGGTAAAGAACACTGAAGCTTTCTTT
CDR3 protein: CASSPVKNTEAFF
V gene: TRBV11-1
clone size: .
CDR3 length: 13
J gene: TRBJ1-1
D gene: .

CDR3 DNA: TGCAGCGTTGATCAGGCCTACGAGCAGTACTTC
CDR3 protein: CSVDQAYEQYF
V gene: TRBV29-1
clone size: .
CDR3 length: 11
J gene: TRBJ2-7
D gene: .

CDR3 DNA: TGTGCCAGTAGTATAGTCCTAGGTTCCCAGCATTTT
CDR3 protein: CASSIVLGSQHF
V gene: TRBV19
clone size: .
CDR3 length: 12
J gene: TRBJ1-5
D gene: .

CDR3 DNA: TGTGCCAGTAGTACCACATCTCGCTCTGGGGCCAACGTCCTGACTTTC
CDR3 protein: CASSTTSRSGANVLTF
V gene: TRBV19
clone size: once
CDR3 length: 16
J gene: TRBJ2-6
D gene: .

CDR3 DNA: TGTGCCAGTAGTAGGGGCATTCTCTCTGGAAACACCATATATTTT
CDR3 protein: CASSRGILSGNTIYF
V gene: TRBV19
clone size: .
CDR3 length: 15
J gene: TRBJ1-3
D gene: .

CDR3 DNA: TGTGCCAGCTCACCACGGCGGGGTTTCGAGCAGTACTTC
CDR3 protein: CASSPRRGFEQYF
V gene: TRBV18
clone size: .
CDR3 length: 13
J gene: TRBJ2-7
D gene: .

CDR3 DNA: TGTGCCAGCAGTTTTCCCCGACCCGGGACAGGGGAAGCCACCGGGGAGCTGTTTTTT
CDR3 protein: CASSFPRPGTGEATGELFF
V gene: TRBV28
clone size: few
CDR3 length: 19
J gene: TRBJ2-2
D gene: TRBD1

CDR3 DNA: TGTGCCAGCAGCCCCTATACAGGGGGCTCGACTGGGGCCAACGTCCTGACTTTC
CDR3 protein: CASSPYTGGSTGANVLTF
V gene: TRBV3-1/TRBV3-2
clone size: .
CDR3 length: 18
J gene: TRBJ2-6
D gene: TRBD1

CDR3 DNA: TGTGCCAGCAAACCCGGTGGACTAGCCCGACGGGCCCAAGAGACCCAGTACTTC
CDR3 protein: CASKPGGLARRAQETQYF
V gene: TRBV7-8
clone size: .
CDR3 length: 18
J gene: TRBJ2-5
D gene: TRBD2

CDR3 DNA: TGTGCCAGCAGTTTGGGTTCAGGCTATGGCTACACCTTC
CDR3 protein: CASSLGSGYGYTF
V gene: TRBV12-3/TRBV12-4
clone size: .
CDR3 length: 13
J gene: TRBJ1-2
D gene: .

CDR3 DNA: TGTGCCACCAGCAGAGCTTTAGGCCCTAGGCTCGGTTACAATGAGCAGTTCTTC
CDR3 protein: CATSRALGPRLGYNEQFF
V gene: TRBV15
clone size: .
CDR3 length: 18
J gene: TRBJ2-1
D gene: .

CDR3 DNA: TGCGCCAGCAGCCCTGTGGGGGGAATCGAGCAGTTCTTC
CDR3 protein: CASSPVGGIEQFF
V gene: TRBV5-1
clone size: .
CDR3 length: 13
J gene: TRBJ2-1
D gene: .

CDR3 DNA: TGTGCCAGCAGCTTCCCGACAGGAGGGAACACTGAAGCTTTCTTT
CDR3 protein: CASSFPTGGNTEAFF
V gene: TRBV5-4
clone size: .
CDR3 length: 15
J gene: TRBJ1-1
D gene: .

CDR3 DNA: TGTGCCAGCTCACCACGAGACGAGGGTACGCAGTATTTT
CDR3 protein: CASSPRDEGTQYF
V gene: TRBV18
clone size: .
CDR3 length: 13
J gene: TRBJ2-3
D gene: .

CDR3 DNA: TGTGCCAGCAGCTTTGCGCGGGGACAGGGGAGGACTGAAGCTTTCTTT
CDR3 protein: CASSFARGQGRTEAFF
V gene: TRBV12-1
clone size: .
CDR3 length: 16
J gene: TRBJ1-1
D gene: .

CDR3 DNA: TGTGCCAGCAGTTCGACTGTCTATGGCTACACCTTC
CDR3 protein: CASSSTVYGYTF
V gene: TRBV12-3/TRBV12-4
clone size: .
CDR3 length: 12
J gene: TRBJ1-2
D gene: .

CDR3 DNA: TGTGCCAGCTCACCAGGGAGGAATTCACCCCTCCACTTT
CDR3 protein: CASSPGRNSPLHF
V gene: TRBV18
clone size: .
CDR3 length: 13
J gene: TRBJ1-6
D gene: .

CDR3 DNA: TGTGCCAGTAGTTCCCGGGGAGCGGGAGGGCCTTCAGATACGCAGTATTTT
CDR3 protein: CASSSRGAGGPSDTQYF
V gene: TRBV19
clone size: .
CDR3 length: 17
J gene: TRBJ2-3
D gene: TRBD2

CDR3 DNA: TGTGCCATCAGTGCCCTACAGGGAACTAATGAAAAACTGTTTTTT
CDR3 protein: CAISALQGTNEKLFF
V gene: TRBV10-3
clone size: .
CDR3 length: 15
J gene: TRBJ1-4
D gene: .